The T cell receptor (beta chain) under discussion was sequenced for a study of cytomegalovirus exposure and HLA in healthy donors. Study-level points and caveats: Cytomegalovirus association was assigned to 170 or so TCR beta chains. Most subjects' HLA-A and HLA-B alleles were reportedly predicted from TCR beta sequences. Solely CMV serostatus was available to characterize immune exposure.

With 60 Vbeta and 13 Jbeta primers, the PCR was carried out. The protocol was immunoSEQ multiplex PCR, while the TCRdb copy is restricted to in-frame clones and leaves out a portion. The table lists 90,000 to 110,000 clones, about an eighth of them singletons. Healthy individuals who donated bone marrow served as the donors. This clone was recorded a few times. Its antigen is not identified. Material for sequencing was PBMCs. The TCR was taken from a man aged 40-55 years in good health and CMV-seropositive.

CDR3 in amino acids: CAISESSQQPQHF. Here the CDR3 DNA reads TGTGCCATCAGTGAATCCAGTCAGCAGCCCCAGCATTTT. The chain links TRBV10-3 to TRBJ1-5; D not certain. CDR3 length: 13 residues. Germline V gene lookup returns CDR1 ENHRY and CDR2 SYGVKD. Between the trimmed V and J ends, which lost 3 bases and 7 bases, there was a span of 10 bases.